A single T cell receptor (beta chain) is shown here with its context. One junction end does not reproduce the germline sequence, and a read error may be involved. These data belong to a study of identical twins. Germline CDR1 and CDR2: SGHRS and YFSETQ. The CDR3 runs to 13 residues. TCRdb analysed the 5' RACE reads with MiXCR anew, one entry per CDR3 protein. Of around 1.7 million distinct CDR3 sequences detected, 32% appear once; the ten largest clones hold around 0.3%. Sequencing was performed on cord blood. The clonotype originates from a newborn girl in good health. This chain uses TRBV5-1 with TRBJ2-1; a weak D match, TRBD1 (5 bases). The CDR3 DNA is TGCGCCTGCAGCTTGGCCAGGGTCCATGAGCAGTTCTTC. Its protein is CACSLARVHEQFF.